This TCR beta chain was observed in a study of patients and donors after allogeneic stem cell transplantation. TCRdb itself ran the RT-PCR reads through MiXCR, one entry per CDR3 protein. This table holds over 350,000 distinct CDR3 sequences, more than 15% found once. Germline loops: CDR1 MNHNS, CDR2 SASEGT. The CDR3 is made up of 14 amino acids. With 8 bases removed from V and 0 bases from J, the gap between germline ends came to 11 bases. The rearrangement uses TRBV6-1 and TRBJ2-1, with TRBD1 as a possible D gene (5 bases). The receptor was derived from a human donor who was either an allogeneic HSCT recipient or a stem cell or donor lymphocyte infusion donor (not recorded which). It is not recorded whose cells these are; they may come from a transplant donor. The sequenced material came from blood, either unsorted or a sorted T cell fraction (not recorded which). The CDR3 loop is CASHRQSSYNEQFF. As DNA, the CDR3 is TGTGCCAGCCACCGACAGAGCTCCTACAATGAGCAGTTCTTC.